A selection of T cell receptor beta chains follows, all from one sample in a study of beta chain features in type 1 diabetes. The data were produced by immunoSEQ multiplex PCR, yet TCRdb's version contains in-frame clones alone and is incomplete. The sample carries under 400,000 clones, roughly 12% recorded once. Sequencing input: naive CD4+ T cells from blood. These TCRs come from a woman aged 18-35 years with type 1 diabetes. The CDR3 runs from the conserved cysteine through the conserved F or W. Fields, in order: CDR3 protein, D gene, V gene. D genes are given only for firm matches.

CASSSVSPPGDTQYF NA TRBV7-8
CASSEEGTALNQPQHF TRBD1 TRBV2
CASSSQGYGYTF TRBD1 TRBV7-2
CASSSSTGELFF NA TRBV5-6
CASSYSSGWETQYF NA TRBV6-5
CASTGVAPHQPQHF NA TRBV28
CASRGTGGIGEKLFF TRBD1 TRBV6-5
CASSLRAGYGYTF NA TRBV27
CASSWGGGHLYEQYF TRBD2 TRBV5-4
CASSQDRGTNYNEQFF TRBD2 TRBV4-3
CASSQDRTGDRPYEQYF TRBD1 TRBV4-3
CSVRKEQGGVFF NA TRBV29-1
CASSQQQQTYNEQFF NA TRBV4-1
CASSQAGVSNQPQHF NA TRBV7-9
CASGLGISYEQYF NA TRBV19
CASSRGYGTEAFF NA TRBV5-1
CASSLAPDKGETQYF NA TRBV5-1
CSAIAGGWFF TRBD2 TRBV20-1
CASSREGFSENEQFF TRBD2 TRBV7-2
CAISGPDTYTDTQYF NA TRBV10-3
CASRLTESYGYTF NA TRBV5-1
CASSPLAGATETQYF TRBD2 TRBV27
CASSDSKEGLKQFF TRBD2 TRBV6-4
CRAGNQETQYF NA TRBV20-1
CASSSTGGAETQYF NA TRBV7-2
CASSESKNTEAFF NA TRBV7-9
CASRASGKGEQFF TRBD2 TRBV25-1
CASSVGRRTGDFPETQYF TRBD1 TRBV9
CASSGLDSSYNSPLHF NA TRBV2
CASSWQGAGAKGETQYF NA TRBV5-4
CASSQIQGNRGPYGYTF TRBD1 TRBV14